The clone carrying this T cell receptor (beta chain) appeared a single time. The CDR3 has 14 residues. Between the trimmed V and J ends, which lost 2 bases and 4 bases, there was a span of 10 bases. The germline gives CDR1 KGHSH, CDR2 LQKENI. The source of the sample is a study of molecular identifiers for immune sequencing clone quantification. TCRdb processed the PCR reads anew with MiXCR; each CDR3 protein has one entry. The sample includes about 640,000 distinct CDR3 sequences, just under 20% of them seen just once. The V gene is TRBV18, the J gene TRBJ2-3; perhaps TRBD2 as D (6 bases). Input material: naive CD8+ T cells from blood, with Jurkat cell RNA spiked in. The subset was: FACS-sorted CD8+CD4-CCR7+CD45RA+ naive T cells. The receptor comes from a human donor in good health. Some libraries in this study had Jurkat cell RNA spiked in. The CDR3 DNA is TGTGCCAGCTCACCATACGGGGAGGCAGATACGCAGTATTTT. Residues: CASSPYGEADTQYF.